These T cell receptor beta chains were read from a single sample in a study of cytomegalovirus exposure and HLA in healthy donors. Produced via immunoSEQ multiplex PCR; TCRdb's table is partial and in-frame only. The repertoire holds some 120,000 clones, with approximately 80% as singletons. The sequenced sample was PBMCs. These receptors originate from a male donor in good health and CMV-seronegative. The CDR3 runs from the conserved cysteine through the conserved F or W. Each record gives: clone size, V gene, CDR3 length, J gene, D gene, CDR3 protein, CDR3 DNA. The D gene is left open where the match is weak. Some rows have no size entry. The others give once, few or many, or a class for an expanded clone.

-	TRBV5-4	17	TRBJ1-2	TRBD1	CASSHPTGGDINYGYTF	TGTGCCAGCAGCCACCCGACAGGGGGGGACATAAACTATGGCTACACCTTC
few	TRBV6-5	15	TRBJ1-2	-	CASNPSGQQNYGYTF	TGTGCCAGCAACCCAAGTGGGCAGCAAAACTATGGCTACACCTTC
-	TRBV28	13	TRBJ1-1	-	CASSLGLLTEAFF	TGTGCCAGCAGTTTGGGACTACTCACTGAAGCTTTCTTT
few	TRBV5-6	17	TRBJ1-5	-	CASSLRAGVLLNQPQHF	TGTGCCAGCAGCTTACGGGCAGGGGTCTTACTAAATCAGCCCCAGCATTTT
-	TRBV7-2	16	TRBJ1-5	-	CASSLGPPGPNQPQHF	TGTGCCAGCAGCTTAGGGCCTCCAGGGCCCAATCAGCCCCAGCATTTT
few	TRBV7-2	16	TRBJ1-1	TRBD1	CASSLWTGGRNTEAFF	TGTGCCAGCAGCTTGTGGACAGGGGGGCGGAACACTGAAGCTTTCTTT
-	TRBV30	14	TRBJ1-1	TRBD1	CAWSDGTGGLKAFF	TGTGCCTGGAGCGATGGGACAGGAGGTCTGAAAGCTTTCTTT
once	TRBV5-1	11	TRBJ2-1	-	CASTQGGEQFF	TGCGCCAGCACCCAGGGTGGAGAGCAGTTCTTC
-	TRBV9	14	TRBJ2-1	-	CASSVATRAGEQFF	TGTGCCAGCAGCGTAGCTACCAGGGCCGGGGAGCAGTTCTTC
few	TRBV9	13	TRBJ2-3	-	CASSVDLADTQYF	TGTGCCAGCAGCGTAGATCTAGCAGATACGCAGTATTTT
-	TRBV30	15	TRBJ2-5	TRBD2	CAWKGTSGGRETQYF	TGTGCCTGGAAGGGGACTAGCGGGGGACGAGAGACCCAGTACTTC
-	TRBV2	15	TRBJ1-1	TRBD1	CASRDQGQLNTEAFF	TGTGCCAGCAGGGATCAGGGACAGCTGAACACTGAAGCTTTCTTT
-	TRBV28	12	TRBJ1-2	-	CASSYYNYGYTF	TGTGCCAGCAGTTACTATAACTATGGCTACACCTTC
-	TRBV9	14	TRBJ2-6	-	CASSVGSGANGLTF	TGTGCCAGCAGCGTGGGCTCTGGGGCCAACGGCCTGACTTTC
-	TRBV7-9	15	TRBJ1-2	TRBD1	CSSSLEGQGKEGYTF	TGTTCCAGCAGCTTAGAAGGACAGGGGAAAGAAGGCTACACCTTC
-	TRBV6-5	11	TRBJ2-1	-	CASGPYNEQFF	TGTGCCAGCGGCCCCTACAATGAGCAGTTCTTC
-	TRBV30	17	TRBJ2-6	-	CAWRRGRLKSGANGLTF	TGTGCCTGGAGGCGGGGGCGGTTGAAGTCTGGGGCCAACGGCCTGACTTTC
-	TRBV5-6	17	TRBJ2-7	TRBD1	CASSLNRLDRRSYEQYF	TGTGCCAGCAGCTTGAATCGGTTGGACAGGCGTTCCTACGAGCAGTACTTC
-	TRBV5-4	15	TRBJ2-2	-	CASSLAGVSTGELFF	TGTGCCAGCAGCTTGGCGGGGGTCTCCACCGGGGAGCTGTTTTTT
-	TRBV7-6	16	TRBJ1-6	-	CASSLEGQGFNSPLHF	TGTGCCAGCAGCTTAGAAGGGCAGGGATTTAATTCACCCCTCCACTTT
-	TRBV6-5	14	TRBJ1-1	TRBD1	CASSRTGVNTEAFF	TGTGCCAGCAGCCGCACAGGGGTGAACACTGAAGCTTTCTTT
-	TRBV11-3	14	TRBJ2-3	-	CASSNDSYTDTQYF	TGTGCCAGCAGCAACGACAGCTACACAGATACGCAGTATTTT
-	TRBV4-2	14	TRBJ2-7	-	CASSQETRGYEQYF	TGTGCCAGCAGCCAAGAGACTAGAGGCTACGAGCAGTACTTC
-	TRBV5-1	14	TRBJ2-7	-	CASSLVGEAYEQYF	TGCGCCAGCAGCTTGGTCGGGGAAGCCTACGAGCAGTACTTC
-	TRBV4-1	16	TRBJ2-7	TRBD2	CASSQEPGLAAAEQYF	TGCGCCAGCAGCCAAGAGCCGGGACTAGCGGCCGCGGAGCAGTACTTC
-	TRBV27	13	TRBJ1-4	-	CASSWGRGGRLFF	TGTGCCAGCAGTTGGGGGAGGGGGGGGAGACTGTTTTTT
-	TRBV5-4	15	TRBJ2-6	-	CASSFGLSGANVLTF	TGTGCCAGCAGCTTCGGTTTATCTGGGGCCAACGTCCTGACTTTC
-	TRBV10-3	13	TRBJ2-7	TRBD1	CAIRRQGAYEQYF	TGTGCCATCAGACGCCAGGGGGCCTACGAGCAGTACTTC
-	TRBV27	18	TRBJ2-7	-	CASSLSPSQGLLIHEQYF	TGTGCCAGCAGTTTATCCCCGTCTCAGGGTTTGTTGATCCACGAGCAGTACTTC
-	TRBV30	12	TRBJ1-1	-	CAWYRVNTEAFF	TGTGCCTGGTACAGGGTGAACACTGAAGCTTTCTTT
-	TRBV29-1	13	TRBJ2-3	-	CSVAGISTDTQYF	TGCAGCGTCGCAGGGATCTCCACAGATACGCAGTATTTT
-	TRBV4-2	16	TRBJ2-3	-	CASSQETTPRTDTQYF	TGTGCCAGCAGCCAAGAGACGACACCCCGCACAGATACGCAGTATTTT
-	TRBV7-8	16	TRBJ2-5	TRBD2	CASSARRLAGQETQYF	TGTGCCAGCAGTGCCCGTCGTCTAGCGGGTCAAGAGACCCAGTACTTC
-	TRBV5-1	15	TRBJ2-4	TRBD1	CASSLLGTEENIQYF	TGCGCCAGCAGCCTCCTAGGGACAGAAGAAAACATTCAGTACTTC